The 28 T cell receptor beta chains given below trace back to one sample, sequenced in a study of cytomegalovirus exposure and HLA in healthy donors. The PCR was carried out with 60 Vbeta primers and 13 Jbeta primers. Only in-frame clones appear in the TCRdb table, and some are missing; sequencing was by immunoSEQ multiplex PCR. Among roughly 290,000 clones listed, over 70% were seen once. Source material: PBMCs. Receptors were obtained from a girl aged 2 to 10 in good health and CMV-seronegative.

The genes are TRBV5-4 and TRBJ1-2; no clear D. V was trimmed by 4 bases and J by 2 bases, leaving 18 bases between them. The CDR3 is 16 residues long. CDR1 is SGHNT and CDR2 is YYREEE in the germline V gene (reference sequence). CDR3 DNA sequence: TGTGCCAGCAGCGTACGGTCCCTAGCGAGAAACTATGGCTACACCTTC. This codes for CASSVRSLARNYGYTF.

Written as DNA, the CDR3 is TGTGCCAGCCGTCCCTTCCGACTAGCGGGGGGGCCTGGCACAGATACGCAGTATTTT. Translating gives CASRPFRLAGGPGTDTQYF. This sequence joins TRBV27 and TRBJ2-3; 14 bases match TRBD2. Germline trimming cut 8 bases from V and 1 base from J; bases unmatched to any gene: 14. The V gene's germline CDR1 is MNHEY and CDR2 SMNVEV (reference sequence). The CDR3 spans 19 residues.

This chain connects TRBV6-5 to TRBJ2-3, with D perhaps matching TRBD1 (6 bases). CDR1 MNHEY and CDR2 SVGAGI come from the germline V gene. V was pared by 5 bases and J by 2 bases, with 14 bases between. CDR3 size: 15 residues. The CDR3 DNA is TGTGCCAGCAGTGCACCCAGGGGAAACACAGATACGCAGTATTTT. Translated, it gives CASSAPRGNTDTQYF.

This rearrangement joins TRBV6-5 to TRBJ1-3; no clear D. Trimming cost V 6 bases and J 9 bases, with 21 bases left between them. Per the germline V gene, CDR1 is MNHEY and CDR2 is SVGAGI. The CDR3 totals 15 residues. The CDR3 is CASSRTLNEAGTIYF. CDR3 nucleotides: TGTGCCAGCAGCCGGACGCTAAACGAGGCGGGCACCATATATTTT.

This clone was seen a few times. The chain carries TRBV7-9 and TRBJ1-1; the D is unclear. Germline V gives CDR1 SEHNR, CDR2 FQNEAQ (reference sequence). The CDR3 loop spans 13 amino acids. The V end was cut by 5 bases, the J end by 3 bases, with 10 bases between. CDR3 DNA sequence: TGTGCCAGCAGCGCAGGCACCTACACTGAAGCTTTCTTT. This gives the protein CASSAGTYTEAFF.

This clone came up a few times. The chain joins TRBV6-5 to TRBJ2-7; a possible D gene is TRBD2 (6 bases). This CDR3 has 12 amino acids. The germline V gene has CDR1 MNHEY and CDR2 SVGAGI. V dropped 6 bases and J dropped 3 bases, with 9 bases sitting between them. CDR3 residues: CASSGGNYEQYF. CDR3 nucleotide sequence: TGTGCCAGCAGCGGAGGGAACTACGAGCAGTACTTC.

The J gene is TRBJ2-7, the V gene TRBV2, with D possibly being TRBD1 (5 bases). Trimming shortened V by 6 bases and J by 4 bases, and 16 bases separated the two germline ends. Germline V lookup: CDR1 SNHLY, CDR2 FYNNEI. The CDR3 totals 14 residues. CDR3 in amino acids: CASRTDSFWYEQYF. Written as DNA, the CDR3 is TGTGCCAGCAGGACCGACAGTTTCTGGTACGAGCAGTACTTC.

The chain combines TRBV27 with TRBJ1-1, with D uncertain. The V and J ends lost 2 bases and 6 bases respectively, with 7 bases between them. CDR3 length: 12 amino acids. Germline CDR1 and CDR2: MNHEY and SMNVEV (reference sequence). CDR3 nucleotide sequence: TGTGCCAGCAGTTTAGCGGGGTCTGAAGCTTTCTTT. Protein: CASSLAGSEAFF.

The chain joins TRBV4-1 to TRBJ1-1, with D maybe TRBD1 (5 bases). The CDR3 contains 16 residues. CDR1 and CDR2 from the germline V gene are MGHRA and YSYEKL. Trimming removed 1 base from V and 1 base from J, with 13 bases in between. The DNA for the CDR3 is TGCGCCAGCAGCCAAGTTGGCCGGGGGAAGAACACTGAAGCTTTCTTT. It codes for CASSQVGRGKNTEAFF.

The V and J genes are TRBV18 and TRBJ1-6, with D hard to call. With 5 bases removed from V and 9 bases from J, the gap between germline ends came to 8 bases. The CDR3 is made up of 12 amino acids. Germline V gene lookup returns CDR1 KGHSH and CDR2 LQKENI. The chain's CDR3 is CASSEPVSPLHF. As DNA, the CDR3 is TGTGCCAGCTCAGAGCCGGTTTCACCCCTCCACTTT.

The chain couples TRBV10-3 to TRBJ2-7, with 9 bases lining up with TRBD1. CDR1 and CDR2 (germline): ENHRY, SYGVKD. This CDR3 region has 16 residues. The V segment lost 11 bases and the J segment 4 bases; nucleotides outside the gene matches: 18. The CDR3 region has the DNA TGTGCCTCGATGCCAGGACAGGGGAAAGGCCCTTACGAGCAGTACTTC. This sequence encodes CASMPGQGKGPYEQYF.

CDR3 amino acids: CASSFGGRPQETQYF. The CDR3 DNA is TGTGCCAGCAGCTTCGGGGGGCGCCCCCAAGAGACCCAGTACTTC. The rearrangement links TRBV7-7 to TRBJ2-5, with D perhaps matching TRBD2 (7 bases). Germline CDR1 SSHAT, CDR2 FNYEAQ (reference sequence). V was clipped by 3 bases and J by 1 base, with 12 bases between them. CDR3 length equals 15 residues.

This chain connects TRBV5-8 to TRBJ2-3; D may be TRBD1 (5 bases). CDR1 is SGHTS and CDR2 is YDEGEE in the germline V gene. V gave up 2 bases and J gave up 2 bases, with 9 bases separating them. The CDR3 covers 14 residues. The CDR3 region is CASSFTGYTDTQYF. CDR3 coding DNA: TGTGCCAGCAGCTTCACAGGCTACACAGATACGCAGTATTTT.

J is TRBJ1-2 and V is TRBV30; 7 nucleotides align to TRBD1. Per germline, CDR1 GTSNPN and CDR2 SVGIG (reference sequence). Losses at the gene ends were 2 bases for V and 8 bases for J; bases not matched to a gene: 8. The CDR3 consists of 13 residues. The CDR3 protein is CAWSTGQPWGYTF. CDR3 nucleotides: TGTGCCTGGAGTACGGGACAGCCCTGGGGCTACACCTTC.

A few counts support this clone. The chain carries TRBV9 and TRBJ2-3; 11 nucleotides match TRBD2. Per germline, CDR1 SGDLS and CDR2 YYNGEE. V was pared by 3 bases and J by 2 bases, with 5 bases of the junction left unmatched. The CDR3 has 16 amino acids. The CDR3 reads CASSALAGGVTDTQYF. The CDR3, as DNA: TGTGCCAGCAGCGCGCTAGCGGGAGGTGTCACAGATACGCAGTATTTT.

In its sample, this clone was seen a few times. The CDR3 here is CASSLGDAGVYTGELFF. The DNA of the CDR3 is TGTGCCAGCAGCTTAGGCGATGCGGGGGTATACACCGGGGAGCTGTTTTTT. The genes are TRBV13 and TRBJ2-2, with 7 bases lining up with TRBD2. The germline CDR1 and CDR2 sequences are PRHDT and FYEKMQ (reference sequence). CDR3 length: 17 amino acids. With 0 bases clipped from V and 3 bases from J, the junction kept 7 bases outside the gene matches.

This clone turned up a few times. The rearrangement joins TRBV28 to TRBJ1-2; D remains ambiguous. Germline lookup yields CDR1 MDHEN and CDR2 SYDVKM. Trimming took 8 bases from V and 8 from J, leaving 15 bases between them. The CDR3 extends over 12 amino acids. The chain's CDR3 is CASHSLPVGYTF. The CDR3 DNA follows: TGTGCCAGCCACAGTCTCCCTGTAGGCTACACCTTC.

V gene TRBV4-1 combines with J gene TRBJ2-1; TRBD2 matches 10 bases. The junction had 10 bases not matched to a gene; V was cut back by 7 bases and J by 4 bases. The germline gives CDR1 MGHRA, CDR2 YSYEKL. This CDR3 has 16 residues. For the CDR3, the DNA is TGCGCCAGCAATATGGCTAGCGGGAGAAGGTACAATGAGCAGTTCTTC. Its translation: CASNMASGRRYNEQFF.

The chain links TRBV7-3 to TRBJ2-3; TRBD2 agrees at 8 bases. The CDR3 contains 18 residues. The V segment lost 5 bases and the J segment 4 bases; nucleotides outside the gene matches: 17. Germline CDR1 SGHTA, CDR2 FQGTGA. The CDR3 nucleotides are TGTGCCAGCAGCCCACAGCCCCCGGGACTAGGGTTGGCAGATACGCAGTATTTT. Protein sequence: CASSPQPPGLGLADTQYF.

V gene TRBV28 combines with J gene TRBJ1-2; TRBD1 agrees at 7 bases. Looked up from germline, CDR1 is MDHEN and CDR2 is SYDVKM. Trimming cost V 6 bases and J 10 bases; bases outside gene matches: 11. CDR3 size: 13 residues. The CDR3 sequence: CASRPGTVLVYTF. The CDR3 bases are TGTGCCAGCAGGCCCGGGACAGTTTTGGTCTACACCTTC.

This clone was recorded only once. The chain links TRBV6-5 to TRBJ2-2; the D is unclear. The length of the CDR3 is 13 residues. Germline CDR1 reads MNHEY; CDR2 reads SVGAGI. V was trimmed by 9 bases and J by 1 base, leaving 9 bases between them. The CDR3 nucleotides are TGTGCCAGTTTCGACAAGAACACCGGGGAGCTGTTTTTT. This translates into CASFDKNTGELFF.

The CDR3 DNA reads as TGTGCCAGCAGCGAGGGGGGGGGAGGATTCAATGAGCAGTTCTTC. Translating gives CASSEGGGGFNEQFF. This sequence joins TRBV9 and TRBJ2-1; D might be TRBD2 (7 bases). V lost 3 bases, J lost 6 bases, and 16 bases lay in between. This CDR3 has 15 residues. Germline assignment: CDR1 SGDLS and CDR2 YYNGEE.

The J gene is TRBJ2-5, the V gene TRBV10-1, with 10 bases that match TRBD2. The V and J ends lost 3 bases and 3 bases, in that order; junction bases with no gene match: 4. This CDR3 is built from 15 residues. CDR1 is WNHNN, CDR2 SYGVQD, per germline (reference sequence). This CDR3 reads CASSEGLAVEETQYF. As DNA, the CDR3 is TGCGCCAGCAGTGAAGGACTAGCGGTAGAAGAGACCCAGTACTTC.

The V gene is TRBV30, the J gene TRBJ1-6; 7 bases agree with TRBD1. Germline V gives CDR1 GTSNPN, CDR2 SVGIG (reference sequence). Unmatched junction bases numbered 8, after V lost 5 bases and J lost 7 bases. The CDR3 is 14 amino acids. The CDR3 protein is CAWLTGVGNSPLHF. CDR3 coding DNA: TGTGCCTGGTTAACAGGGGTTGGGAATTCACCCCTCCACTTT.

The V call is TRBV11-2, the J call TRBJ2-7; D is possibly TRBD2 (5 bases). Trimming removed 3 bases at V and 3 bases at J, with 12 bases between. This CDR3 is 14 amino acids long. CDR1 SGHAT and CDR2 FQNNGV come from the germline V gene. Here the CDR3 reads CASSFAGGGYEQYF. The CDR3 bases are TGTGCCAGCAGCTTCGCCGGCGGAGGCTACGAGCAGTACTTC. Full variable domain (missing parts from reference TRBV11-2 and TRBJ2-7): EAGVAQSPRYKIIEKRQSVAFWCNPISGHATLYWYQQILGQGPKLLIQFQNNGVVDDSQLPKDRFSAERLKGVDSTLKIQPAKLEDSAVYLCASSFAGGGYEQYFGPGTRLTVT.

This rearrangement joins TRBV9 to TRBJ2-1; 12 bases line up with TRBD2. Germline trimming cut 4 bases from V and 6 bases from J; bases unmatched to any gene: 5. Per the germline V gene, CDR1 is SGDLS and CDR2 is YYNGEE. This CDR3 comprises 15 residues. The CDR3 sequence is CASSKRTSGVNEQFF. The CDR3 nucleotides read TGTGCCAGCAGCAAACGGACTAGCGGGGTCAATGAGCAGTTCTTC.

The chain is built from TRBV19 and TRBJ2-2; the match to TRBD2 covers 7 bases. V dropped 0 bases and J dropped 6; count of bases not matched to a gene: 7. Germline assignment: CDR1 LNHDA and CDR2 SQIVND (reference sequence). The CDR3 consists of 16 residues. The CDR3 nucleotides are TGTGCCAGTAGTATAGACCCGGGACTATGGGCCGGGGAGCTGTTTTTT. It is translated as CASSIDPGLWAGELFF.

V is TRBV15 and J is TRBJ2-7; D possibly corresponds to TRBD1 (6 bases). From germline, CDR1 is LNHNV and CDR2 YYDKDF (reference sequence). The CDR3 totals 13 residues. Trimming removed 3 bases at V and 4 bases at J, with 10 bases between. The CDR3 nucleotides are TGTGCCACCAGCAGGTGGACAGCGTACGAGCAGTACTTC. Amino acids: CATSRWTAYEQYF.